The rows below give T cell receptor beta chains drawn from one sample of a study of cytomegalovirus exposure and HLA in healthy donors. Profiled with immunoSEQ multiplex PCR; TCRdb holds only in-frame clones, not every one. This repertoire includes about 130,000 clones. Material: PBMCs. The receptors shown here come from a woman between 40 and 50 years old in good health and CMV-seropositive. Both conserved end residues are part of each CDR3. Each record gives: V gene, J gene, D gene, CDR3 protein, CDR3 DNA. D genes are given only for firm matches.

V: TRBV28; J: TRBJ1-1; D: -; CDR3: CASGGGVRNTEAFF; DNA: TGTGCCAGCGGCGGCGGGGTCCGGAACACTGAAGCTTTCTTT
V: TRBV28; J: TRBJ1-1; D: TRBD1; CDR3: CASSSRGQGIRDTEAFF; DNA: TGTGCCAGCAGTTCCCGGGGACAGGGAATTAGGGACACTGAAGCTTTCTTT
V: TRBV5-1; J: TRBJ2-1; D: -; CDR3: CASSLDSLYNEQFF; DNA: TGCGCCAGCAGCCTGGACAGCCTCTACAATGAGCAGTTCTTC
V: TRBV6-1; J: TRBJ1-4; D: -; CDR3: CATGEEKLFF; DNA: TGTGCCACCGGGGAGGAAAAACTGTTTTTT
V: TRBV27; J: TRBJ1-5; D: -; CDR3: CASSLSSGSNQPQHF; DNA: TGTGCCAGCAGTTTAAGCTCCGGTAGCAATCAGCCCCAGCATTTT
V: TRBV27; J: TRBJ2-3; D: TRBD1; CDR3: CASSPRDRASTDTQYF; DNA: TGTGCCAGCAGTCCCCGGGACAGGGCGAGCACAGATACGCAGTATTTT
V: TRBV9; J: TRBJ2-2; D: TRBD2; CDR3: CASSPGLAGTTGELFF; DNA: TGTGCCAGCAGCCCCGGACTAGCGGGTACCACCGGGGAGCTGTTTTTT
V: TRBV6-6; J: TRBJ2-2; D: -; CDR3: CASNLGVTGELFF; DNA: TGTGCCAGCAACTTAGGGGTTACCGGGGAGCTGTTTTTT
V: TRBV5-1; J: TRBJ2-2; D: TRBD1; CDR3: CASSSTGGANTGELFF; DNA: TGCGCCAGCAGCTCTACAGGGGGTGCGAACACCGGGGAGCTGTTTTTT
V: TRBV4-1; J: TRBJ2-3; D: -; CDR3: CASSGGLDTQYF; DNA: TGCGCCAGCAGCGGGGGACTAGATACGCAGTATTTT
V: TRBV6-5; J: TRBJ1-1; D: -; CDR3: CASSRGETEAFF; DNA: TGTGCCAGCAGCAGGGGTGAGACTGAAGCTTTCTTT
V: TRBV2; J: TRBJ2-7; D: TRBD2; CDR3: CASSEAGGTSFYEQYF; DNA: TGTGCCAGCAGTGAAGCGGGCGGGACTAGCTTCTACGAGCAGTACTTC
V: TRBV19; J: TRBJ2-1; D: TRBD2; CDR3: CASSISGRAGNEQFF; DNA: TGTGCCAGTAGTATTAGCGGGAGGGCTGGGAATGAGCAGTTCTTC
V: TRBV12-1; J: TRBJ2-7; D: -; CDR3: CASSSRAGLSYEQYF; DNA: TGTGCCAGCAGCTCACGGGCGGGACTCTCCTACGAGCAGTACTTC
V: TRBV6-4; J: TRBJ1-1; D: -; CDR3: CASRQAIGTEAFF; DNA: TGTGCCAGTCGACAGGCCATTGGGACTGAAGCTTTCTTT
V: TRBV6-5; J: TRBJ1-4; D: TRBD1; CDR3: CASSSGTGVEKLFF; DNA: TGTGCCAGCAGCTCCGGGACAGGGGTTGAAAAACTGTTTTTT
V: TRBV5-6; J: TRBJ1-4; D: -; CDR3: CASSLARREKLFF; DNA: TGTGCCAGCAGCTTGGCTCGGCGGGAAAAACTGTTTTTT
V: TRBV5-4; J: TRBJ1-2; D: TRBD1; CDR3: CASLGTAGTGDFNYGYTF; DNA: TGTGCCAGCCTGGGGACTGCCGGGACAGGGGACTTTAACTATGGCTACACCTTC
V: TRBV30; J: TRBJ2-4; D: -; CDR3: CAWRGAGENIQYF; DNA: TGTGCCTGGAGGGGGGCGGGGGAAAACATTCAGTACTTC
V: TRBV4-3; J: TRBJ2-1; D: -; CDR3: CASSQGGQRYNEQFF; DNA: TGCGCCAGCAGCCAAGGAGGGCAGCGATACAATGAGCAGTTCTTC